The T cell receptor beta chain under discussion was sequenced for a study of PD-L1 blockade in urothelial cancer. The CDR3 spans 13 residues. V was shortened by 5 bases and J by 0 bases, with 6 bases between the two germline ends. The germline gives CDR1 MNHNS, CDR2 SASEGT. Repertoires were generated with immunoSEQ multiplex PCR, while TCRdb's copy carries only in-frame clones and drops some. The sample contains about 43,000 clones, about 80% of which appear only once. As to time point: peripheral blood 6 weeks after treatment start. This chain connects TRBV6-1 to TRBJ2-3; D gene unclear. The sequence was obtained from a man aged 55 to 70 with urothelial cancer. This specimen consisted of PBMCs, obtained around atezolizumab (anti-PD-L1) treatment. CDR3 sequence: CASSKTSTDTQYF. The CDR3 DNA follows: TGTGCCAGCAGTAAGACTAGCACAGATACGCAGTATTTT.